The rows below give T cell receptor beta chains drawn from one sample of a study of siplizumab effects on memory and regulatory T cells. Libraries were prepared by immunoSEQ multiplex PCR; TCRdb keeps only in-frame clonotypes and omits some of them. This sample has approximately 120,000 clones, with just over 90% found just once. Sequencing used Tregs sorted from blood. These receptors were obtained from a human donor in good health. The CDR3 runs from the conserved cysteine through the conserved F or W. A D gene is named only where the DNA matches it firmly. Clone sizes are given selectively: once, few, many, or a class where the clone is expanded.

CDR3 protein	CDR3 DNA	CDR3 length	V gene	clone size	D gene	J gene
CASSLGSSEQYF	TGCGCCAGCAGCTTGGGGTCCTCCGAGCAGTACTTC	12	TRBV5-1	-	-	TRBJ2-7
CASSREETQYF	TGTGCCAGCAGTAGGGAAGAGACCCAGTACTTC	11	TRBV25-1	-	-	TRBJ2-5
CASSYLGDSNTEAFF	TGTGCCAGCAGTTACCTTGGAGATTCGAACACTGAAGCTTTCTTT	15	TRBV6-5	-	-	TRBJ1-1
CSVRRGQNTEAFF	TGCAGCGTTCGCAGGGGGCAGAACACTGAAGCTTTCTTT	13	TRBV29-1	few	TRBD1	TRBJ1-1
CASRGGGLAGENEQFF	TGCGCCAGCCGGGGTGGGGGACTAGCGGGAGAAAATGAGCAGTTCTTC	16	TRBV10-2	-	TRBD2	TRBJ2-1
CASSARAGGTSAREQYF	TGTGCCAGCAGTGCTAGGGCAGGGGGTACCTCGGCCCGCGAGCAGTACTTC	17	TRBV2	once	TRBD1	TRBJ2-7
CASSSRRLDTQYF	TGTGCCAGCAGCTCCCGACGGTTGGATACGCAGTATTTT	13	TRBV7-3	-	-	TRBJ2-3
CASSLVGSGLYEQYF	TGCGCCAGCAGCTTGGTAGGGTCAGGGCTGTACGAGCAGTACTTC	15	TRBV5-1	-	-	TRBJ2-7
CASSLRGSGTQETQYF	TGCGCCAGCAGCTTGCGTGGTAGCGGGACCCAAGAGACCCAGTACTTC	16	TRBV5-1	-	TRBD2	TRBJ2-5
CASSLRGAGGYNTEAFF	TGTGCCAGCAGCTTAAGAGGCGCAGGGGGCTACAACACTGAAGCTTTCTTT	17	TRBV7-3	-	TRBD1	TRBJ1-1
CASSVGLVYNEQFF	TGCGCCAGCAGCGTGGGACTAGTGTACAATGAGCAGTTCTTC	14	TRBV5-1	-	TRBD2	TRBJ2-1
CASSPQADTQYF	TGTGCCAGCAGCCCGCAAGCAGATACGCAGTATTTT	12	TRBV11-2	-	-	TRBJ2-3
CASSLDSGLTEQYF	TGTGCCAGCAGCTTGGATAGCGGCCTGACCGAGCAGTACTTC	14	TRBV5-4	-	-	TRBJ2-7
CASSFDRFNQPQHF	TGTGCCAGCAGCTTTGACAGGTTCAATCAGCCCCAGCATTTT	14	TRBV7-8	-	-	TRBJ1-5
CSVVGVAYEQYF	TGCAGCGTTGTCGGCGTCGCATACGAGCAGTACTTC	12	TRBV29-1	-	-	TRBJ2-7
CASSQGEGASYNEQFF	TGCGCCAGCAGCCAAGGAGAGGGGGCGTCCTACAATGAGCAGTTCTTC	16	TRBV4-1	once	TRBD1	TRBJ2-1
CASSQRGRIYGYTF	TGTGCCAGCAGCCAGCGGGGTCGAATCTATGGCTACACCTTC	14	TRBV14	-	-	TRBJ1-2
CASSSSQSGNTIYF	TGTGCCAGCAGCTCAAGCCAATCTGGAAACACCATATATTTT	14	TRBV7-2	-	-	TRBJ1-3
CASTRTAGVAYEQYF	TGTGCCAGCACCCGGACGGCAGGGGTTGCCTACGAGCAGTACTTC	15	TRBV6-5	-	-	TRBJ2-7
CASSLSFGELFF	TGTGCCAGCAGCTTGTCATTCGGGGAGCTGTTTTTT	12	TRBV5-4	-	-	TRBJ2-2
CASSYSPGSSPLHF	TGTGCCAGCAGTTACTCTCCGGGGAGTTCACCCCTCCACTTT	14	TRBV6-5	-	-	TRBJ1-6
CASSLFREKETQYF	TGCGCCAGCAGCCTTTTCCGGGAAAAAGAGACCCAGTACTTC	14	TRBV5-1	once	-	TRBJ2-5
CASSVGTTMIGHEQYF	TGCGCCAGCAGCGTCGGGACTACCATGATCGGGCACGAGCAGTACTTC	16	TRBV5-1	-	TRBD2	TRBJ2-7
CASSRPRQTRAYEQYF	TGTGCCAGCAGTCGACCTCGACAGACTAGGGCCTACGAGCAGTACTTC	16	TRBV2	-	-	TRBJ2-7
CASSLGWGGAFF	TGTGCCAGCAGCTTAGGATGGGGCGGAGCTTTCTTT	12	TRBV7-9	few	-	TRBJ1-1
CASSDGQGLDGYTF	TGCGCCAGCAGCGACGGACAGGGTTTGGATGGCTACACCTTC	14	TRBV5-1	-	TRBD1	TRBJ1-2
CASSLRDGGEQYF	TGTGCCAGCAGCTTAAGGGACGGAGGCGAGCAGTACTTC	13	TRBV5-6	-	-	TRBJ2-7